This entry describes one T cell receptor (beta chain). Germline CDR1 is SEHNR and CDR2 is FQNEAQ (reference sequence). The CDR3 spans 15 residues. V was cut by 6 bases and J by 3 bases, with 17 bases left in between. Per the authors' pipeline: Amplifying reference gene primers gave estimates of nucleated cell counts. Assay: immunoSEQ multiplex PCR; the TCRdb copy retains only in-frame clones and omits some. V, J and clone size reflect that table, while D and trimming were determined from the DNA. The sample lists fewer than 350,000 clones, about 86% seen once, with around 4.4% in the top ten. Participant age was roughly 18 to 95 years, and participants resided in around 24 US areas. The study assigned cohorts using participant-reported clinical history. The sample belongs to a study of blood T cell repertoires in COVID-19. Whole-study context: The United States, Italy and Spain were the sources of the acute and convalescent COVID-19 samples.

Sequenced input: PBMCs or T cells enriched from blood (not recorded which). The gene calls are TRBV7-9 and TRBJ1-2; D is unclear. The TCR comes from a woman in her thirties or forties with acute COVID-19. For the CDR3, the DNA is TGTGCCAGCAGTCCAGACAAGTCCCGAGACTATGGCTACACCTTC. It encodes CASSPDKSRDYGYTF.